Listed below are T cell receptor beta chains from one sample, sequenced in a study of cytomegalovirus exposure and HLA in healthy donors. Sequencing used immunoSEQ multiplex PCR; TCRdb keeps in-frame clones, though not all of them. The sample yields under 200,000 clones, roughly 73% seen once. Sample: PBMCs. The origin of the receptors is a woman aged 25 to 39 in good health and CMV-seronegative. Both conserved end residues are part of each CDR3. The order of the fields is V gene, D gene, CDR3 length, CDR3 protein. A D gene is named only where the DNA matches it firmly.

TRBV18	TRBD2	15	CASSPGLAETYEQYF
TRBV11-2	-	14	CASSLVPGLDGYTF
TRBV5-1	TRBD2	15	CASSDGGTVTGELFF
TRBV9	-	15	CASSVGYRKNYGYTF
TRBV9	-	14	CASSVGQGSEKLFF
TRBV5-4	-	13	CASSSTLSNEQFF
TRBV18	-	15	CASSPPAPGSPEAFF
TRBV11-2	TRBD2	15	CASSLGLAAAYEQYF
TRBV5-1	-	16	CASSVGDGSSGNTIYF
TRBV7-9	-	12	CASSLEHYEQYF
TRBV9	-	17	CASSVGGAVSRNYGYTF
TRBV29-1	-	13	CSVEGQGGTEAFF